This T cell receptor (beta chain) was retrieved from a study of molecular identifiers for immune sequencing clone quantification. TCRdb re-derived calls from the PCR reads in MiXCR, one entry per CDR3 protein. The table shows 400,000 to 600,000 distinct CDR3 sequences, with about a fifth occurring only once. CDR1 is MNHEY, CDR2 SVGAGI, per germline. The CDR3 is 20 amino acids. Trimming at V came to 0 bases and at J to 4 bases, leaving 15 bases not matched to a gene. The J gene is TRBJ1-4, the V gene TRBV6-5, with 9 nucleotides matching TRBD1. Sequenced sample: naive CD8+ T cells from blood, with Jurkat cell RNA spiked in. The sample's subset: FACS-sorted CD8+CD4-CCR7+CD45RA+ naive T cells. This receptor was taken from a human donor in good health. Some libraries in this study had Jurkat cell RNA spiked in. CDR3 sequence reads: CASSYSTGQGTSWGNEKLFF. The CDR3 DNA is TGTGCCAGCAGTTACTCCACGGGACAGGGAACCTCGTGGGGTAATGAAAAACTGTTTTTT.